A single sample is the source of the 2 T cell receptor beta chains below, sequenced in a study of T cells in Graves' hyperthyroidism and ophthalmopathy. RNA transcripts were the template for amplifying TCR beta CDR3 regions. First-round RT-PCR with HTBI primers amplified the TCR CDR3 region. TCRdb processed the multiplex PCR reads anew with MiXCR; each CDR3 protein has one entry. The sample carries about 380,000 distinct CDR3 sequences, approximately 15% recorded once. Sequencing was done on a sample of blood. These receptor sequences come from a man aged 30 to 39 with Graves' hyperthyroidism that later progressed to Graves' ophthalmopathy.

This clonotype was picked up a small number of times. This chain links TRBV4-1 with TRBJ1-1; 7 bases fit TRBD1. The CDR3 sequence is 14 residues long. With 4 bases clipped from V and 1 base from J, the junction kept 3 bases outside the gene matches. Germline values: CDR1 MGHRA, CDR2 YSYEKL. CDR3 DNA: TGCGCCAGCAGCCGGGGACAGTCGAACACTGAAGCTTTCTTT. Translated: CASSRGQSNTEAFF.

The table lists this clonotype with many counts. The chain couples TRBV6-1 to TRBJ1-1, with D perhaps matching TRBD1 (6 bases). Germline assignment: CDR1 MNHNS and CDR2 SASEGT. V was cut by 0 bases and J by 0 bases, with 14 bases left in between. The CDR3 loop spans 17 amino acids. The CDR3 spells CASSEARNGGMNTEAFF. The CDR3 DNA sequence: TGTGCCAGCAGTGAAGCCCGTAACGGGGGCATGAACACTGAAGCTTTCTTT.